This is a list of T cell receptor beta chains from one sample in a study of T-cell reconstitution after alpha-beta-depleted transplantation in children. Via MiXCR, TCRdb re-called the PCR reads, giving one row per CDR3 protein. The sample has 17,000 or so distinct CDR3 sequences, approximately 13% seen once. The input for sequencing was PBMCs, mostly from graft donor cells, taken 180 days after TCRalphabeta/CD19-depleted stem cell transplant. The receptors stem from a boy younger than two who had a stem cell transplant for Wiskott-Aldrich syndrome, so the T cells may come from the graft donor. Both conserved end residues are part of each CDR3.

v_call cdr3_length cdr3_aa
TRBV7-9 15 CASMGRGQSNYGYTF
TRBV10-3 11 CAPKTGNEQFF
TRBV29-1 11 CSVWTDYGYTF
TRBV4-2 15 CASSQVRVEGETQYF
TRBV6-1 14 CATADRDGFQPQHF
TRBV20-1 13 CSARAAGWETQYF
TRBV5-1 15 CASSLGSAGGNEQFF
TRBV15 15 CATSRGGGSSYEQYF
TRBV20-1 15 CSAREPSGYYNEQFF
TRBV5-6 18 CASSLGSSGSNLYNEQFF
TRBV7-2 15 CASSGGVADSYEQYF
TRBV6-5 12 CASSYPREEQFF
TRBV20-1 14 CSASPDLSYNEQFF
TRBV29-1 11 CSVARDREAFF